This T cell receptor (beta chain) was identified during a study of blood T cell repertoires in COVID-19. As handled by the study authors: The assay estimated nucleated cells by amplifying reference gene primers. This table comes from immunoSEQ multiplex PCR, and its TCRdb copy is limited to in-frame clones, with some not included. V and J calls and clone size come straight from that table; D and trimming were deduced from the DNA. The table includes approximately 170,000 clones, 80% to 90% detected once. The CDR3 is made up of 14 amino acids. Trimming pared 1 base from V and 5 bases from J, leaving 11 bases between. The germline V gene has CDR1 SGHVS and CDR2 FNYEAQ. Enrolment of Seattle patients took place during active infection, and they were followed longitudinally.

The genes are TRBV7-6 and TRBJ1-1; tentatively, D is TRBD1 (6 bases). The specimen sequenced was peripheral blood. The clonotype comes from an elderly woman with COVID-19, enrolled during active disease. CDR3 amino acids: CASSLGVGATEAFF. CDR3 DNA: TGTGCCAGCAGCTTAGGGGTGGGGGCGACTGAAGCTTTCTTT.